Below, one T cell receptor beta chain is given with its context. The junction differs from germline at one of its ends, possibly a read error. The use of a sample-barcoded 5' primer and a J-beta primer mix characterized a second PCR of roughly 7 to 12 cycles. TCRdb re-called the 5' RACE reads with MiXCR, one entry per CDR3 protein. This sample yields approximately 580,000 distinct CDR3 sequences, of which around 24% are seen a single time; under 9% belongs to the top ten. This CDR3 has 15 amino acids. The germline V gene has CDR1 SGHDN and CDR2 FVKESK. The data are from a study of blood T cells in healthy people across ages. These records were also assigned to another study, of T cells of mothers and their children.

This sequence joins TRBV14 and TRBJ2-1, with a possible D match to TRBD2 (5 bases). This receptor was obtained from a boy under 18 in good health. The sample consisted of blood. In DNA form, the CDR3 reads TGCGCCAGCGGCCAAGTACGGCCCGTTAAGGATGAGCAGTTCTTC. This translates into CASGQVRPVKDEQFF.